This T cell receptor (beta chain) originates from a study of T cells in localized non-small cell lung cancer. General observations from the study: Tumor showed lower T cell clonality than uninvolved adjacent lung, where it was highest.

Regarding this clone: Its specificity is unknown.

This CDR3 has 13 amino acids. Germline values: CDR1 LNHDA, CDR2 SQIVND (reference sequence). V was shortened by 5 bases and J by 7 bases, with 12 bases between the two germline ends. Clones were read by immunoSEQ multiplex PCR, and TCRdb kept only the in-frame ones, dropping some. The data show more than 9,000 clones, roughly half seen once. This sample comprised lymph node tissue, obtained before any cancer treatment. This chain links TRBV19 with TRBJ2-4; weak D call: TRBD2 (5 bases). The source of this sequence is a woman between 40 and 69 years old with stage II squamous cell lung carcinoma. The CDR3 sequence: CASSPRTRNIQYF. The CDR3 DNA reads TGTGCCAGTAGTCCCCGGACTCGGAACATTCAGTACTTC.